A single sample is the source of the 3 T cell receptor beta chains below, sequenced in a study of blood T cell repertoires in COVID-19. Profiling relied on immunoSEQ multiplex PCR, and the TCRdb table lists in-frame clones only, not all of them. This sample has some 220,000 clones, with around 82% found just once. The sequenced sample consisted of peripheral blood. The origin of the receptors is a woman aged 30 to 39 who had recovered from COVID-19.

The V and J genes are TRBV5-4 and TRBJ1-2; no clear D. V lost 4 bases and J 0 bases, leaving 10 bases between the germline ends. CDR3 length: 14 residues. CDR1 and CDR2 from the germline V gene are SGHNT and YYREEE (reference sequence). The CDR3 coding sequence is TGTGCCAGCAGCCTGGACGGAGCTAACTATGGCTACACCTTC. As protein: CASSLDGANYGYTF.

This chain connects TRBV19 to TRBJ1-5; D gene unclear. Trimming shortened V by 5 bases and J by 0 bases, and 14 bases separated the two germline ends. CDR3 size: 16 residues. Germline CDR1 reads LNHDA; CDR2 reads SQIVND (reference sequence). The CDR3 spells CASSQTTLYSNQPQHF. CDR3 coding DNA: TGTGCCAGTAGTCAGACGACACTTTATAGCAATCAGCCCCAGCATTTT.

V gene TRBV7-2 combines with J gene TRBJ2-7; D gene uncertain. This CDR3 is 12 amino acids long. Germline lookup yields CDR1 SGHTA and CDR2 FQGNSA. The V end lost 2 bases, the J end lost 4 bases, and 6 bases lay between the germline ends. CDR3 residues: CASSLPLYEQYF. The CDR3 DNA reads TGTGCCAGCAGCTTACCCTTGTACGAGCAGTACTTC.